This TCR beta chain was retrieved from a study of human T cells and chemical hapten exposure. For the study at large: Across samples, TCR yields varied, mostly owing to small differences in pooled library volumes. Study conclusions and caveats: TCRs at a frequency above 1 in 1000 stayed unchanged with DPC sensitization.

Per the original data handling: There were a median of around 97,000 TCRs per sample, with a range from about 23,224 to 750,000. MiXCR, run by TCRdb on the RACE reads, gives a single entry per CDR3 protein. TCRdb, not the authors, supplied the V and J calls. This repertoire shows 65,000 or so distinct CDR3 sequences, approximately 6.2% found once; its top ten account for roughly 3.4%. This clonotype was recorded at least ten times. The antigen remains unidentified. Germline trimming cut 2 bases from V and 5 bases from J; bases unmatched to any gene: 10. The CDR3 contains 17 residues. Noted time point: healthy volunteer bleed at 6 weeks. Total RNA was isolated from whole blood that had not been fractionated.

This TCR came from a female donor in good health. Some clones in this sample may be carry-over from other donors' samples. This chain connects TRBV12-3 or TRBV12-4 to TRBJ1-5; 9 nucleotides match TRBD1. The sequenced material came from whole blood. CDR3: CASSLPGQGFAHQPQHF. The DNA of the CDR3 is TGTGCCAGCAGTTTACCGGGACAGGGATTCGCCCATCAGCCCCAGCATTTT.